These 15 T cell receptor beta chains share one sample of origin, sequenced in a study of patients and donors after allogeneic stem cell transplantation. TCRdb analysed the RT-PCR reads with MiXCR anew, one entry per CDR3 protein. Of about a million distinct CDR3 sequences in the sample, around 17% were seen once. The sample comprised blood, either unsorted or a sorted T cell fraction (not recorded which). The receptors here all came from a human donor who was either an allogeneic HSCT recipient or a stem cell or donor lymphocyte infusion donor (not recorded which). It is not recorded whose cells these are; they may come from a transplant donor.

V usage is TRBV7-2 and J usage is TRBJ2-2, with no clear D. Germline lookup yields CDR1 SGHTA and CDR2 FQGNSA. The length of the CDR3 is 16 residues. V lost 5 bases to trimming and J lost 6 bases, with 19 bases between them. CDR3 in DNA: TGTGCCAGCAGCCCAAGGCAGGACCCATTCCCCGGGGAGCTGTTTTTT. It is translated as CASSPRQDPFPGELFF.

The chain recombines TRBV12-3 or TRBV12-4 with TRBJ2-3, with TRBD1 identical over 7 bases. Germline trimming cut 6 bases from V and 11 bases from J; bases unmatched to any gene: 5. The CDR3 length is 11 residues. The CDR3 sequence: CASSPRQGQYF. CDR3 bases: TGTGCCAGCAGCCCTAGACAGGGGCAGTATTTT.

The chain has TRBV7-9 and TRBJ2-7, with a possible D match to TRBD1 (5 bases). Germline-derived CDR1 and CDR2 are SEHNR and FQNEAQ (reference sequence). The CDR3 is 14 residues long. V lost 1 base and J lost 2, with 9 bases in between. CDR3 in amino acids: CASSLVGEPYEQYF. For the CDR3, the DNA is TGTGCCAGCAGCTTAGTAGGGGAACCCTACGAGCAGTACTTC.

The CDR3 spells CASSCYPSGGPWEQYF. The CDR3 DNA sequence: TGTGCCAGCAGCTGTTACCCTAGCGGGGGCCCTTGGGAGCAGTACTTC. The chain links TRBV7-9 to TRBJ2-7; TRBD2 agrees at 10 bases. Per the germline V gene, CDR1 is SEHNR and CDR2 is FQNEAQ (reference sequence). Trimming removed 4 bases from V and 7 bases from J; junction bases left unmatched: 13. The CDR3 spans 16 residues.

Only a few counts were recorded for this clonotype. The rearrangement uses TRBV12-3 or TRBV12-4 and TRBJ2-3; 8 bases agree with TRBD2. Trimming took 4 bases from V and 6 from J; bases not matched to a gene: 9. The CDR3 has 15 amino acids. The CDR3 sequence: CASSSYGIAGDTQYF. In DNA, the CDR3 is TGTGCCAGCAGTTCTTATGGGATAGCGGGGGATACGCAGTATTTT.

The CDR3 sequence: CASRQDRNQPQHF. The CDR3 bases are TGCGCCAGCAGACAGGATCGCAATCAGCCCCAGCATTTT. This sequence joins TRBV5-1 and TRBJ1-5; tentative D call: TRBD1 (5 bases). V dropped 5 bases and J dropped 2 bases, with 8 bases sitting between them. Germline V gene data show CDR1 as SGHRS and CDR2 as YFSETQ. The CDR3 contains 13 residues.

The sample holds a few counts of this clonotype. The rearrangement links TRBV12-3 or TRBV12-4 to TRBJ2-1; the D gene is possibly TRBD1 (5 bases). The CDR3 covers 17 residues. The V end was cut by 2 bases, the J end by 7 bases, with 21 bases between. The CDR3 loop is CASSLLPGNSVRNEQFF. The DNA of the CDR3 is TGTGCCAGCAGTTTACTTCCAGGGAACTCTGTGAGGAATGAGCAGTTCTTC.

In this sample, this clonotype turned up a few times. The CDR3 nucleotides are TGTGCCAGCAGTACACAGGGTTCTAGCAATCAGCCCCAGCATTTT. Translating it yields CASSTQGSSNQPQHF. V gene TRBV12-3 or TRBV12-4 combines with J gene TRBJ1-5, with D possibly being TRBD1 (6 bases). The CDR3 sequence is 15 residues long. V lost 5 bases and J 0 bases, leaving 11 bases between the germline ends.

This clonotype was detected only a few times. The chain is built from TRBV11-2 and TRBJ2-3, with 13 bases that match TRBD2. Germline-derived CDR1 and CDR2 are SGHAT and FQNNGV. The junction had 10 bases not matched to a gene; V was cut back by 3 bases and J by 4 bases. The CDR3 contains 18 residues. CDR3 sequence reads: CASSFRTSGGARADTQYF. CDR3 DNA: TGTGCCAGCAGCTTCCGTACTAGCGGGGGGGCCAGGGCAGATACGCAGTATTTT.

This sequence joins TRBV3-1 and TRBJ2-2; 12 bases map to TRBD2. There are 16 residues in the CDR3. CDR1 is LGHDT and CDR2 is YNNKEL in the germline V gene (reference sequence). Germline trimming cut 3 bases from V and 5 bases from J; bases unmatched to any gene: 4. For the CDR3, the DNA is TGTGCCAGCAGCCAGCGGACTAGCGGGAATACCGGGGAGCTGTTTTTT. Its protein product is CASSQRTSGNTGELFF.

This chain connects TRBV12-3 or TRBV12-4 to TRBJ1-6; D not certain. The CDR3 runs to 13 residues. V was clipped by 3 bases and J by 6 bases, with 6 bases between them. CDR3 sequence: CASSFDLNSPLHF. In DNA, the CDR3 is TGTGCCAGCAGTTTTGACCTTAATTCACCCCTCCACTTT.

Only a few counts were recorded for this clonotype. This chain connects TRBV10-3 to TRBJ1-5; TRBD1 might be the D (6 bases). The CDR3 loop spans 17 amino acids. Trimming stripped 6 bases from V and 0 bases from J, with 18 bases between. Germline CDR1 ENHRY, CDR2 SYGVKD. The CDR3 DNA is TGTGCCATCAGCCGGGACACCGGTCGAAATAGCAATCAGCCCCAGCATTTT. Encoded protein: CAISRDTGRNSNQPQHF.

The chain recombines TRBV6-1 with TRBJ1-4; TRBD1 aligns across 7 bases. CDR1 and CDR2 (germline): MNHNS, SASEGT. The CDR3 sequence is 16 residues long. With V trimmed by 6 bases and J by 8 bases, 15 bases remained unmatched. The DNA for the CDR3 is TGTGCCAGCAGACCCGGGACAGTGCTTTTGAGGGAAAAACTGTTTTTT. Its translation: CASRPGTVLLREKLFF.

Comment on this clonotype: Since the CDR3 does not end with the conserved phenylalanine or tryptophan, this likely comes from a read error. V and J are TRBV12-3 or TRBV12-4 and TRBJ2-5; TRBD2 matches 7 bases. The V gene end was trimmed by 10 bases and the J gene end by 5 bases; junction bases not matched to a gene: 10. This CDR3 is 13 amino acids long. The CDR3 is CATPGEGGETQYY. The CDR3 nucleotides are TGTGCCACCCCGGGGGAGGGAGGCGAGACCCAGTACTAC.

This sequence joins TRBV7-2 and TRBJ2-7, with D possibly matching TRBD2 (6 bases). The CDR3 length is 12 residues. Germline-derived CDR1 and CDR2 are SGHTA and FQGNSA. CDR3 in DNA: TGTGCGCTAACTAACGGGAGCTACGAGCAGTACTTC. Translated: CALTNGSYEQYF.